These T cell receptor beta chains were read from a single sample in a study of CD8+CD57+ T cells in acquired aplastic anemia. Each CDR3 protein is one row after TCRdb ran MiXCR on the reads. The sample has fewer than 250,000 distinct CDR3 sequences; 40% to 50% are singletons. Sequenced material: sorted CD4+, CD8+, or CD8+CD57+ T cells (not recorded which) from PBMCs. The receptor source for this set is a human donor with aplastic anemia. CDR3s include the opening cysteine and the closing phenylalanine or tryptophan. A D gene is named only where the DNA matches it firmly. The listing skips clone size in some rows; elsewhere it reads once, few, many or a size class.

>TRBD1|-|TRBJ2-7|TRBV10-3
CASSEGQGEYSYEQYF
TGTGCCAGCAGTGAAGGACAGGGCGAGTATTCCTACGAGCAGTACTTC
>-|-|TRBJ2-1|TRBV24-1
CATSAPDGIYNEQFF
TGTGCCACCAGTGCCCCGGACGGGATATACAATGAGCAGTTCTTC
>-|few|TRBJ2-7|TRBV28
CAIRPRTDYVEQYF
TGTGCCATTCGCCCTAGGACAGACTACGTAGAGCAGTACTTC
>TRBD1|once|TRBJ2-5|TRBV9
CASSRGRETQYF
TGTGCCAGCAGTAGGGGGCGGGAGACCCAGTACTTC
>-|-|TRBJ2-7|TRBV7-2
CASSPLRAYEQYF
TGTGCCAGCAGCCCGCTTCGGGCCTACGAGCAGTACTTC
>-|many|TRBJ2-7|TRBV9
CASSVAVGTDSLPYEQYF
TGTGCCAGCAGCGTAGCTGTCGGGACGGATAGTCTTCCCTACGAGCAGTACTTC
>-|-|TRBJ2-5|TRBV5-1
CASSLGGTLETQYF
TGCGCCAGCAGCTTGGGGGGGACTCTAGAGACCCAGTACTTC
>TRBD2|-|TRBJ2-7|TRBV7-9
CASALRVAGGIKQYF
TGTGCCAGCGCCTTAAGGGTAGCGGGAGGGATCAAGCAGTACTTC
>TRBD2|-|TRBJ2-7|TRBV4-1
CASSPTSGDSRPHEQYF
TGCGCCAGCAGCCCGACTAGCGGGGATTCCCGTCCCCACGAGCAGTACTTC
>-|once|TRBJ1-5|TRBV10-3
CAITGGGNQPQHF
TGTGCCATCACGGGTGGAGGCAATCAGCCCCAGCATTTT
>-|-|TRBJ1-6|TRBV5-1
CASSDKLSPLHF
TGCGCCAGCAGCGACAAACTATCACCCCTCCACTTT
>-|-|TRBJ2-7|TRBV20-1
CSVRTARGAFYEQYF
TGCAGTGTTAGGACAGCCAGGGGAGCTTTCTACGAGCAGTACTTC
>-|many|TRBJ1-4|TRBV7-9
CASSLRGIGGEKLFF
TGTGCCAGCAGCTTACGTGGGATTGGTGGTGAAAAACTGTTTTTT
>-|many|TRBJ1-6|TRBV12-3/TRBV12-4
CASSYTREYNSPLHF
TGTGCCAGCAGTTATACAAGGGAATATAATTCACCCCTCCACTTT
>-|-|TRBJ1-2|TRBV24-1
CATMSRDGYTF
TGTGCCACCATGTCCAGGGATGGCTACACCTTC
>-|many|TRBJ1-1|TRBV13
CASSLFTANTEAFF
TGTGCCAGCAGCTTATTCACAGCGAACACTGAAGCTTTCTTT
>TRBD2|-|TRBJ2-2|TRBV15
CATSGGGTGELFF
TGTGCCACCAGCGGGGGGGGTACCGGGGAGCTGTTTTTT
>TRBD1|-|TRBJ1-2|TRBV4-3
CASSQGDREDYGYTF
TGCGCCAGCAGCCAAGGGGACAGGGAGGACTATGGCTACACCTTC
>TRBD1|many|TRBJ2-7|TRBV20-1
CSAHHDRGSSRYF
TGCAGTGCTCATCACGACAGGGGCAGTTCTCGGTACTTC
>-|-|TRBJ2-3|TRBV25-1
CASSESRGPGDTQYF
TGTGCCAGCAGTGAATCTCGCGGCCCCGGAGATACGCAGTATTTT
>-|many|TRBJ2-3|TRBV27
CASRPGTDTQYF
TGTGCCAGCAGGCCAGGGACAGATACGCAGTATTTT
>-|many|TRBJ2-5|TRBV2
CASSVSPWEETQYF
TGTGCCAGCAGTGTAAGTCCCTGGGAGGAGACCCAGTACTTC
>-|many|TRBJ2-7|TRBV4-3
CASSQDWGMAYEQYF
TGCGCCAGCAGCCAAGATTGGGGGATGGCCTACGAGCAGTACTTC
>-|few|TRBJ2-3|TRBV7-7
CASSYSDSTDTQYF
TGTGCTAGCAGCTATAGCGACAGCACAGATACGCAGTATTTT
>-|many|TRBJ2-7|TRBV11-2
CASRRESTYEQYF
TGTGCCAGCAGGAGGGAGTCCACCTACGAGCAGTACTTC
>-|-|TRBJ1-5|TRBV29-1
CSVAEQGGQPQHF
TGCAGCGTTGCCGAACAGGGTGGTCAGCCCCAGCATTTT
>-|-|TRBJ1-1|TRBV20-1
CSAPGRLNTEAFF
TGCAGTGCGCCGGGACGGCTGAACACTGAAGCTTTCTTT
>-|-|TRBJ2-1|TRBV30
CAWSVPGALYNEQFF
TGTGCCTGGAGTGTACCGGGGGCATTATACAATGAGCAGTTCTTC
>-|-|TRBJ2-7|TRBV15
CATSRERNEQYF
TGTGCCACCAGCAGAGAACGGAACGAGCAGTACTTC
>TRBD2|many|TRBJ2-7|TRBV7-3
CASSLTGGGGYEQYF
TGTGCCAGCAGCTTAACTGGGGGGGGGGGGTACGAGCAGTACTTC
>-|few|TRBJ1-5|TRBV6-1
CASSERSYQNQPQHF
TGTGCCAGCAGTGAACGTTCATACCAAAATCAGCCCCAGCATTTT
>-|few|TRBJ2-2|TRBV6-2/TRBV6-3
CASSRFLESELFF
TGTGCCAGCAGCCGGTTTTTGGAGTCGGAGCTGTTTTTT
>TRBD1|many|TRBJ1-5|TRBV6-1
CASTEDRGNQPQHF
TGTGCCAGCACCGAGGACAGGGGCAATCAGCCCCAGCATTTT
>TRBD2|few|TRBJ2-3|TRBV24-1
CATSDSGLAGFTDTQYF
TGTGCCACCAGTGACTCGGGACTAGCGGGGTTTACAGATACGCAGTATTTT
>-|many|TRBJ2-3|TRBV7-3
CASSLAGPDTQYF
TGTGCCAGCAGCTTAGCTGGGCCAGATACGCAGTATTTT
>TRBD2|few|TRBJ2-7|TRBV5-6
CASSLGYPSGIPYEQYF
TGTGCCAGCAGCTTGGGTTATCCTAGCGGGATTCCCTACGAGCAGTACTTC
>-|once|TRBJ1-1|TRBV7-3
CASSHNGDVGEAFF
TGTGCCAGCTCACACAACGGGGACGTTGGTGAAGCTTTCTTT
>-|many|TRBJ2-1|TRBV2
CASLFLGQFF
TGTGCCAGCTTGTTCTTGGGGCAGTTCTTC
>-|-|TRBJ1-2|TRBV28
CVSSEGLPNYGYTF
TGTGTCAGCAGTGAAGGACTTCCTAACTATGGCTACACCTTC
>TRBD1|many|TRBJ2-7|TRBV7-9
CASSGGQGYEQYF
TGTGCCAGCAGCGGAGGACAGGGCTACGAGCAGTACTTC
>-|many|TRBJ2-7|TRBV4-3
CASSHRRGVHEQYF
TGCGCCAGCAGCCACCGTAGGGGGGTACACGAGCAGTACTTC
>-|many|TRBJ1-1|TRBV13
CASRYDKGTEAFF
TGTGCCAGCAGATACGATAAGGGCACTGAAGCTTTCTTT
>-|-|TRBJ2-1|TRBV19
CASSIDGPFNEQFF
TGTGCCAGTAGTATAGATGGACCGTTCAATGAGCAGTTCTTC
>-|-|TRBJ2-1|TRBV15
CATSRDHATGINEQFF
TGTGCCACCAGCAGAGATCACGCTACCGGGATCAATGAGCAGTTCTTC
>TRBD1|-|TRBJ1-1|TRBV7-3
CASSPRQGGVTEAFF
TGTGCCAGCAGCCCCAGGCAGGGGGGGGTCACTGAAGCTTTCTTT
>TRBD1|many|TRBJ1-2|TRBV7-9
CASSLGEQGIMDGYTF
TGTGCCAGCAGCTTAGGAGAACAGGGGATAATGGATGGCTACACCTTC
>-|many|TRBJ1-1|TRBV24-1
CATSAGEFTEAFF
TGTGCCACCAGTGCAGGGGAGTTCACTGAAGCTTTCTTT
>-|-|TRBJ2-7|TRBV19
CASSIVGGSDSYEQYF
TGTGCCAGTAGTATAGTTGGAGGGTCTGATTCCTACGAGCAGTACTTC
>TRBD1|once|TRBJ2-5|TRBV19
CASSQWTGETQYF
TGTGCCAGTAGTCAATGGACAGGAGAGACCCAGTACTTC
>TRBD1|-|TRBJ1-1|TRBV4-3
CASSQGEGASTEAFF
TGCGCCAGCAGCCAAGGAGAGGGGGCGAGCACTGAAGCTTTCTTT
>-|-|TRBJ1-4|TRBV5-5
CASSLDPGAREKLLF
TGTGCCAGCAGCTTGGATCCAGGGGCCCGAGAGAAACTGCTTTTT
>-|few|TRBJ2-7|TRBV24-1
CATSDSADSYEQYF
TGTGCCACCAGTGATTCGGCAGACTCCTACGAGCAGTACTTC
>-|many|TRBJ2-1|TRBV11-3
CASSLLPGNEQFF
TGTGCCAGCAGCTTACTCCCGGGCAATGAGCAGTTCTTC
>TRBD2|many|TRBJ2-3|TRBV4-3
CASSRILAGGTDTQYF
TGCGCCAGCAGCCGAATACTAGCGGGGGGCACAGATACGCAGTATTTT